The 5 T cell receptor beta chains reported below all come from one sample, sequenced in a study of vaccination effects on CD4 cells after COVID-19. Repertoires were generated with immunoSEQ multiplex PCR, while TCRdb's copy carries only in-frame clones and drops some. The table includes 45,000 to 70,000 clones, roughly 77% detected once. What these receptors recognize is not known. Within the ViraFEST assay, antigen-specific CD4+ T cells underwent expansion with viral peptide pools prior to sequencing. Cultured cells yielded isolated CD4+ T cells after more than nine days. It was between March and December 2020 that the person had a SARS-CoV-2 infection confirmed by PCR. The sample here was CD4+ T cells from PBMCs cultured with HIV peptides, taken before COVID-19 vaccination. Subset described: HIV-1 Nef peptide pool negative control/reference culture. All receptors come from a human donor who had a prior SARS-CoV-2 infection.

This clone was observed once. As DNA, the CDR3 is TGTGCCAGCAGCCAAATGGACAGCTATGGCTACACCTTC. The encoded protein is CASSQMDSYGYTF. The rearrangement joins TRBV3-1 (or the pseudogene TRBV3-2) to TRBJ1-2, with D perhaps TRBD1 (6 bases). Trimming removed 2 bases at V and 4 bases at J, with 8 bases between. The CDR3 runs 13 residues. CDR1 is LGHDT, CDR2 YNNKEL, per germline (reference sequence).

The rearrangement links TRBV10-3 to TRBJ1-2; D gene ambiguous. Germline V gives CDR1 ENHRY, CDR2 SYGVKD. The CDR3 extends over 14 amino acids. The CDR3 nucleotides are TGTACAGCATCCAATGGAAGCAGAGCGGGCGGCTACACCTTC. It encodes CTASNGSRAGGYTF.

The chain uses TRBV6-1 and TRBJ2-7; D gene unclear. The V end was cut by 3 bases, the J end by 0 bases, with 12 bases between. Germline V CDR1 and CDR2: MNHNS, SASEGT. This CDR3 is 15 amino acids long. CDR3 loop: CASSDQWRSSYEQYF. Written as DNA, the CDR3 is TGTGCCAGCAGTGATCAATGGCGATCCTCCTACGAGCAGTACTTC.

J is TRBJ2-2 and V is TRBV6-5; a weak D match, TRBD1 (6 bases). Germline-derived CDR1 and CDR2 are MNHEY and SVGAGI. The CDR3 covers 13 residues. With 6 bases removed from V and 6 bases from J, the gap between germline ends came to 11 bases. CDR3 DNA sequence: TGTGCCAGCAGGTCCAGGGGTGCCGGGGAGCTGTTTTTT. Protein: CASRSRGAGELFF.

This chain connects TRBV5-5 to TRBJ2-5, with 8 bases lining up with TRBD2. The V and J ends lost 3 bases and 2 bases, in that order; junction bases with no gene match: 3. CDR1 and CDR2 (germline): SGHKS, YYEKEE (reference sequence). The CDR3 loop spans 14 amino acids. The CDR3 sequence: CASSSTSGQETQYF. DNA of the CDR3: TGTGCCAGCAGCTCTACTAGCGGTCAAGAGACCCAGTACTTC.